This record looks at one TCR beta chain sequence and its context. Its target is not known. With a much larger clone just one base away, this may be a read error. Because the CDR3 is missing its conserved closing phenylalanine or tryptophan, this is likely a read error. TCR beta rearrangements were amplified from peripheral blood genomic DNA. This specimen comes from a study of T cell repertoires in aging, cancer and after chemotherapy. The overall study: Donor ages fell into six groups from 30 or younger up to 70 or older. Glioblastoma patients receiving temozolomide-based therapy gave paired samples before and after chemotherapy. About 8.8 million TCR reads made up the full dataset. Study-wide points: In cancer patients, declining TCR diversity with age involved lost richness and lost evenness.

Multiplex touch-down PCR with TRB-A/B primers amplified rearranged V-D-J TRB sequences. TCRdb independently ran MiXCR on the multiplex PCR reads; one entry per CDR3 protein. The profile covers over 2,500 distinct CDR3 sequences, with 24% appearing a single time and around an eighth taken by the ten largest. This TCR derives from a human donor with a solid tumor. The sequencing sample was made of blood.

The CDR3 spells CASSTTGSYDQPQHS. CDR3 bases: TGTGCCAGCAGTACGACAGGGTCCTACGATCAGCCCCAGCATTCT. The rearrangement links TRBV12-3 or TRBV12-4 to TRBJ1-5; 7 nucleotides line up with TRBD1. Trimming took 5 bases from V and 5 from J; bases not matched to a gene: 9. The CDR3 is made up of 15 amino acids.